What follows is one TCR beta chain and its context. The data were taken from a study of blood T cell repertoires in COVID-19. With 5 bases removed from V and 2 bases from J, the gap between germline ends came to 10 bases. CDR3 length: 13 residues. Germline V lookup: CDR1 LNHNV, CDR2 YYDKDF (reference sequence). The method was immunoSEQ multiplex PCR; TCRdb's version includes in-frame clones alone and lacks a portion of them. The sample has over 250,000 clones; 88% are singletons. Assignments of participants to cohorts depended upon their own reported clinical history. Recovery among Cohort 3 donors was established by two negative PCRs, clearance, or symptom resolution.

The TCR sequence derives from a woman younger than 45 who had recovered from COVID-19. The sequenced material came from PBMCs or T cells enriched from blood (not recorded which). The genes are TRBV15 and TRBJ2-7; no definite D call. The CDR3 DNA sequence: TGTGCCACCAGCGTCGACAAAGCCTACGAGCAGTACTTC. Translated, it gives CATSVDKAYEQYF.